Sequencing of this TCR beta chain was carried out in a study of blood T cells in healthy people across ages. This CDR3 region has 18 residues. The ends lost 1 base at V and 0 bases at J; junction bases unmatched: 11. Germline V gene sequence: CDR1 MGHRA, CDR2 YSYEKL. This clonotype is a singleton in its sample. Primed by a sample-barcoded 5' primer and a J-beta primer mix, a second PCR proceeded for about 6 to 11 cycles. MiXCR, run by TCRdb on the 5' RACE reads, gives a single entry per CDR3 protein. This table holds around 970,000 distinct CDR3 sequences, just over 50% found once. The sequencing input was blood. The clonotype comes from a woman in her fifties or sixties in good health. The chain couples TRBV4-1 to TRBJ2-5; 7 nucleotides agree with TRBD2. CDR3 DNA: TGCGCCAGCAGCCAAGGACAGCCCGCCGGGGGGTACCAAGAGACCCAGTACTTC. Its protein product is CASSQGQPAGGYQETQYF.